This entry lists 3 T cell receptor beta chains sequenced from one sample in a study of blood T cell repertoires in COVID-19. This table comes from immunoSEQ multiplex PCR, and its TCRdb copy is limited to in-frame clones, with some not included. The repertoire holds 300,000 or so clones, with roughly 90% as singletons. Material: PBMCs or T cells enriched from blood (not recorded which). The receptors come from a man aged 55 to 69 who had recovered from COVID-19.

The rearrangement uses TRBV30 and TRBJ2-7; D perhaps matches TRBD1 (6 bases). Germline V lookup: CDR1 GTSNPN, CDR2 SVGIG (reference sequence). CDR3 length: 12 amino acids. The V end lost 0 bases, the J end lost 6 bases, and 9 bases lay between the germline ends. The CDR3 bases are TGTGCCTGGAGTGTGATGGGGGCCGAGCAGTACTTC. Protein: CAWSVMGAEQYF.

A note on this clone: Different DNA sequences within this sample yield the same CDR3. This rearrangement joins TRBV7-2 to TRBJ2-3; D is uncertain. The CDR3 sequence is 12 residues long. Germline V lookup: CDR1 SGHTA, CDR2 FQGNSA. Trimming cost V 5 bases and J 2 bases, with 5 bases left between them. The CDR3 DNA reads TGTGCCAGCAGCACATACACAGATACGCAGTATTTT. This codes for CASSTYTDTQYF.

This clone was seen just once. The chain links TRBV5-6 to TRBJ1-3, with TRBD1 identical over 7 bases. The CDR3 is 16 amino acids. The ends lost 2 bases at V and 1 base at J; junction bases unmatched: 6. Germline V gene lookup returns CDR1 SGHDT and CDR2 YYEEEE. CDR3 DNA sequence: TGTGCCAGCAGCTTATCGACAGGGCAATCTGGAAACACCATATATTTT. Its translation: CASSLSTGQSGNTIYF.